This T cell receptor beta chain was documented in a study of shared clonotypes between healthy human individuals. Profiling relied on immunoSEQ multiplex PCR, and the TCRdb table lists in-frame clones only, not all of them. Of a few million clones in the sample, approximately 92% were seen once. Germline V CDR1 and CDR2: SGHTA, FQGNSA. V was shortened by 1 base and J by 3 bases, with 13 bases between the two germline ends. The CDR3 is 16 amino acids. The receptor comes from a man aged 18 to 35 in good health. The sequenced material came from naive CD4+ T cells sorted from blood. This sample's subset: CD45RA+ positively selected. This chain links TRBV7-2 with TRBJ2-4; unclear D gene. DNA for the CDR3: TGTGCCAGCAGCTTAGGGGGTGGTTCTGGCAAAAACATTCAGTACTTC. It specifies CASSLGGGSGKNIQYF.